This T cell receptor gamma chain was captured in a study of Vδ1+ human thymocytes. This clone ranks as medium-sized. Its antigen is unidentified. This CDR3 is also generated by other DNA sequences in the sample. J was trimmed by 7 bases and V by 0 bases; bases with no gene match: 3. CDR1 and CDR2 from the germline V gene are GITISATS and ISYDGTV (reference sequence). CDR3 length: 12 amino acids. Study-level results: Thymic delta-chain repertoires held roughly 18% Vdelta2 sequences and few Vdelta3, despite high sort purity. Donors shared many TRG clonotypes but few TRD clonotypes. Highly polyclonal TRG and TRD repertoires with Gaussian CDR3 length distributions appeared in thymus. The authors advised highly purified populations and single-cell validation.

Sequences come from RNA converted to cDNA by reverse transcription. Multiplex PCR used pooled V-gene forward primers and a constant-region reverse primer to amplify CDR3s. TCRdb reprocessed the multiplex PCR reads through CATT. Of 25,000 to 35,000 gamma-chain clones in the sample, more than 15% were seen once. The specimen was Vdelta1+ gamma-delta thymocytes from the thymus. Described subset: FACS-sorted CD3+ TCRalphabeta- TCRVdelta1+ TCRVdelta2- thymocytes. The receptor's source is a boy under two years old who had congenital heart surgery. V and J are TRGV9 and TRGJ1 or TRGJ2. CDR3 amino acids: CALWEVHYKKLF. CDR3 nucleotides: TGTGCCTTGTGGGAGGTGCACTATAAGAAACTCTTT.